The TCR beta chain described here comes from a study of T cell responses to AZD1222 COVID-19 vaccine. Germline CDR1 is GTSNPN and CDR2 is SVGIG (reference sequence). The CDR3 length is 15 residues. Trimming cost V 3 bases and J 4 bases; bases outside gene matches: 11. Measured with immunoSEQ multiplex PCR; TCRdb has only the in-frame clones, and not every one. Here the sample spans about 110,000 clones, roughly 90% being singletons. Source: peripheral blood, taken on day 0 of MenACWY control vaccination. This TCR came from an adult in good health. V usage is TRBV30 and J usage is TRBJ1-1; 7 bases fit TRBD1. The CDR3 region has the DNA TGTGCCTGGAGAGGATTGACAGGGAGGGGCACTGAAGCTTTCTTT. Encoded protein: CAWRGLTGRGTEAFF.